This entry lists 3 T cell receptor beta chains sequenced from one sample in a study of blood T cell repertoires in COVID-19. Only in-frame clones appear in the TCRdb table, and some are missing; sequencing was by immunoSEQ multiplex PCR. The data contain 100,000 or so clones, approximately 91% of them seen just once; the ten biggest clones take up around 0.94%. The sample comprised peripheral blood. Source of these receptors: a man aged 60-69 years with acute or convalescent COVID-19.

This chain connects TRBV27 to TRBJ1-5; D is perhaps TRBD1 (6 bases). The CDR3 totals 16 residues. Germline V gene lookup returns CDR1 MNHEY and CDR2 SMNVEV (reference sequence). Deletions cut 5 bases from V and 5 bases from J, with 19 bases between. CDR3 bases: TGTGCCAGCAGTCCCCGGACAGCGAGGTCATATCAGCCCCAGCATTTT. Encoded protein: CASSPRTARSYQPQHF.

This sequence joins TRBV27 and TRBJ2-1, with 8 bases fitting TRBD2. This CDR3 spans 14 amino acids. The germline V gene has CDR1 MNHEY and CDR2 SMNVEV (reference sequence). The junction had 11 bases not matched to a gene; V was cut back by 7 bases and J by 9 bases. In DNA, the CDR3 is TGTGCCAGCACCTCAGCGGGAGTTAATGTTGAGCAGTTCTTC. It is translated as CASTSAGVNVEQFF.

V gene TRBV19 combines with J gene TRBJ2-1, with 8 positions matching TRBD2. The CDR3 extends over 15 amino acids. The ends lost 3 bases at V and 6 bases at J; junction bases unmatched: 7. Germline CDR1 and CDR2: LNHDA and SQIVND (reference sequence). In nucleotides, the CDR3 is TGTGCCAGTAGTATGGGGCGGGAGGATCGCAATGAGCAGTTCTTC. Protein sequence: CASSMGREDRNEQFF.